The 30 T cell receptor beta chains below were found in one sample sequenced in a study of OX40 agonist ivuxolimab in advanced cancers. Profiling relied on immunoSEQ multiplex PCR, and the TCRdb table lists in-frame clones only, not all of them. The sample consists of 45,000 to 70,000 clones, around nine tenths of them appearing once. The sample here was CD4+ or CD8+ T cells sorted from blood, taken in a trial of the OX40 agonist ivuxolimab. These receptors were collected from an adult with an advanced solid tumor such as melanoma, head and neck, liver or kidney cancer.

The gene calls are TRBV7-9 and TRBJ1-2, with D possibly TRBD1 on 5 matching bases. This CDR3 comprises 12 residues. The germline gives CDR1 SEHNR, CDR2 FQNEAQ (reference sequence). V lost 2 bases and J lost 8, with 9 bases in between. The CDR3 spells CASSLSGGGYTF. In DNA, the CDR3 is TGTGCCAGCAGCTTAAGCGGGGGAGGCTACACCTTC.

V usage is TRBV7-6 and J usage is TRBJ2-6; 7 bases align to TRBD1. Trimming removed 8 bases from V and 4 bases from J; junction bases left unmatched: 11. CDR3 length: 16 residues. Germline CDR1 and CDR2: SGHVS and FNYEAQ. CDR3 sequence reads: CASQPGGIAGANVLTF. CDR3 nucleotides: TGTGCCAGCCAACCAGGGGGAATCGCCGGGGCCAACGTCCTGACTTTC.

The chain employs TRBV5-1 and TRBJ1-2; D remains ambiguous. The V end was cut by 0 bases, the J end by 3 bases, with 12 bases between. This CDR3 contains 15 residues. The germline V gene encodes CDR1 SGHRS and CDR2 YFSETQ. DNA of the CDR3: TGCGCCAGCAGCTTGGGCCCGAATGGAGACTATGGCTACACCTTC. Translating it yields CASSLGPNGDYGYTF.

The V gene is TRBV5-1, the J gene TRBJ1-2; 10 bases match TRBD1. Unmatched junction bases numbered 10, after V lost 4 bases and J lost 4 bases. The CDR3 has 16 residues. CDR1 is SGHRS, CDR2 YFSETQ, per germline. As DNA, the CDR3 is TGCGCCAGCAGCGCCGGGACAGGGGCGACATTCTATGGCTACACCTTC. The encoded protein is CASSAGTGATFYGYTF. The full variable domain, its missing parts supplied by reference TRBV5-1 and TRBJ1-2, is KAGVTQTPRYLIKTRGQQVTLSCSPISGHRSVSWYQQTPGQGLQFLFEYFSETQRNKGNFPGRFSGRQFSNSRSEMNVSTLELGDSALYLCASSAGTGATFYGYTFGSGTRLTVV.

This clone was counted a single time. The genes are TRBV7-9 and TRBJ1-4; D gene uncertain. Germline CDR1 SEHNR, CDR2 FQNEAQ (reference sequence). This CDR3 is 14 amino acids long. V was cut by 5 bases and J by 4 bases, with 11 bases left in between. The CDR3 bases are TGTGCCAGCAGCGAGGGCCGGGGTAATGAAAAACTGTTTTTT. This gives the protein CASSEGRGNEKLFF.

This chain uses TRBV14 with TRBJ2-4, with TRBD2 matching over 13 bases. The CDR3 totals 16 residues. CDR1 and CDR2 (germline): SGHDN, FVKESK. The ends lost 6 bases at V and 9 bases at J; junction bases unmatched: 11. The CDR3 here is CASSQGGLAGFSIQYF. The DNA of the CDR3 is TGTGCCAGCAGTCAGGGGGGACTAGCGGGATTCAGCATTCAGTACTTC.

The chain employs TRBV4-1 and TRBJ2-5; no reliable D call. This CDR3 is built from 17 residues. The germline CDR1 and CDR2 sequences are MGHRA and YSYEKL. V shed 1 base and J shed 0 bases, with 15 bases lying between them. The CDR3 reads CASSQGGWRSYQETQYF. The DNA for the CDR3 is TGCGCCAGCAGCCAAGGAGGCTGGCGGTCGTACCAAGAGACCCAGTACTTC.

The rearrangement joins TRBV7-3 to TRBJ2-5; 9 positions match TRBD1. V shed 5 bases, J shed 4 bases, and the junction held 8 bases outside the gene matches. Per germline, CDR1 SGHTA and CDR2 FQGTGA. CDR3 length equals 15 residues. CDR3 protein: CASSRQGQGRETQYF. CDR3 DNA sequence: TGTGCCAGCAGCCGCCAAGGACAGGGGAGAGAGACCCAGTACTTC.

This clone came up once. The chain couples TRBV5-6 to TRBJ2-5; D possibly corresponds to TRBD2 (5 bases). Germline V CDR1 and CDR2: SGHDT, YYEEEE. V lost 4 bases to trimming and J lost 2 bases, with 15 bases between them. The CDR3 totals 15 residues. CDR3: CASSPDMRRQETQYF. CDR3 coding DNA: TGTGCCAGCAGCCCTGACATGAGGAGGCAAGAGACCCAGTACTTC.

The gene calls are TRBV5-1 and TRBJ2-1, with TRBD2 identical over 9 bases. V shed 3 bases and J 5 bases; nucleotides not matched to a gene: 9. The germline V gene has CDR1 SGHRS and CDR2 YFSETQ. The CDR3 has 16 residues. In nucleotides, the CDR3 is TGCGCCAGCAGCTCCCATAGCGGGAGTTGGAACAATGAGCAGTTCTTC. Residues: CASSSHSGSWNNEQFF.

The J gene is TRBJ2-5, the V gene TRBV7-4; D remains unclear. The length of the CDR3 is 18 residues. V was cut by 3 bases and J by 0 bases, with 20 bases left in between. Germline values: CDR1 SGHVT, CDR2 SQSDAQ. The CDR3 protein is CASSFPPPLGPDQETQYF. The CDR3 DNA is TGTGCCAGCAGCTTTCCCCCGCCCCTCGGACCAGACCAAGAGACCCAGTACTTC.

The chain couples TRBV2 to TRBJ2-2, with unresolved D. V dropped 4 bases and J dropped 8 bases, with 11 bases sitting between them. CDR3 length: 13 residues. In germline, CDR1 is SNHLY, CDR2 FYNNEI. CDR3 nucleotides: TGTGCCAGCAGTGCCGAACGAGTAGGGGAGCTGTTTTTT. Translated: CASSAERVGELFF.

Here the CDR3 reads CAILGTGTYEQYF. The CDR3 bases are TGTGCCATCCTCGGGACAGGGACCTACGAGCAGTACTTC. The chain employs TRBV10-3 and TRBJ2-7; 9 bases map to TRBD1. CDR1 is ENHRY and CDR2 is SYGVKD in the germline V gene. After removal of 8 bases from V and 2 bases from J, the junction contained 4 bases not matched to a gene. The length of the CDR3 is 13 residues.

The rearrangement links TRBV10-2 to TRBJ2-1; no firm D call. Germline V CDR1 and CDR2: WSHSY, SAAADI. V was cut by 5 bases and J by 5 bases, with 4 bases left in between. The CDR3 has 11 residues. The CDR3 protein is CASSSDNEQFF. The DNA for the CDR3 is TGCGCCAGCAGTTCTGACAATGAGCAGTTCTTC.

This sequence joins TRBV7-2 and TRBJ1-5, with D maybe TRBD1 (5 bases). The CDR3 loop spans 13 amino acids. Germline values: CDR1 SGHTA, CDR2 FQGNSA. The germline V and J ends were trimmed by 8 bases and 4 bases, with 12 bases remaining between them. In DNA form, the CDR3 reads TGTGCCAGCGCCGGGGCTCCTAATCAGCCCCAGCATTTT. Amino acid sequence: CASAGAPNQPQHF.

The chain has TRBV6-1 and TRBJ1-1, with D possibly being TRBD1 (6 bases). Trimming cost V 2 bases and J 0 bases, with 10 bases left between them. This CDR3 is 15 amino acids long. Germline V CDR1 and CDR2: MNHNS, SASEGT. The CDR3 reads CASSEQGFMNTEAFF. In nucleotides, the CDR3 is TGTGCCAGCAGTGAACAGGGGTTCATGAACACTGAAGCTTTCTTT.

This clone appeared a single time. The rearrangement uses TRBV5-1 and TRBJ1-4; D unclear. The CDR3 consists of 14 residues. CDR1 is SGHRS, CDR2 YFSETQ, per germline. Trimming stripped 4 bases from V and 0 bases from J, with 7 bases between. The CDR3 DNA reads as TGCGCCAGCAGCCCGACTGCAACTAATGAAAAACTGTTTTTT. Its protein is CASSPTATNEKLFF. Looking up the rest from reference TRBV5-1 and TRBJ1-4 gives the full variable domain: KAGVTQTPRYLIKTRGQQVTLSCSPISGHRSVSWYQQTPGQGLQFLFEYFSETQRNKGNFPGRFSGRQFSNSRSEMNVSTLELGDSALYLCASSPTATNEKLFFGSGTQLSVL.

The chain couples TRBV5-6 to TRBJ2-3, with unresolved D. There are 15 residues in the CDR3. V lost 4 bases, J lost 2 bases, and 14 bases lay in between. Germline V gene sequence: CDR1 SGHDT, CDR2 YYEEEE. The CDR3 coding sequence is TGTGCCAGCAGCCCCGCAGCGTCTGCCACAGATACGCAGTATTTT. Translation: CASSPAASATDTQYF.

The chain combines TRBV18 with TRBJ2-7; 10 bases are a match to TRBD1. J gave up 2 bases and V 6 bases, and 4 bases lay outside the gene matches. This CDR3 is built from 14 residues. The germline V gene has CDR1 KGHSH and CDR2 LQKENI. The CDR3 coding sequence is TGTGCCAGCTCCGGCGGGACAGGGGCCTACGAGCAGTACTTC. Translated: CASSGGTGAYEQYF.

V usage is TRBV5-4 and J usage is TRBJ2-3, with TRBD2 identical over 7 bases. Losses at the gene ends were 6 bases for V and 3 bases for J; bases not matched to a gene: 10. The germline V gene has CDR1 SGHNT and CDR2 YYREEE (reference sequence). The CDR3 contains 15 residues. CDR3 sequence reads: CASTPTGGLTDTQYF. The DNA of the CDR3 is TGTGCCAGCACCCCCACGGGAGGCTTAACAGATACGCAGTATTTT.

The CDR3 DNA sequence: TGTGCCAGTAGTATAGAGGGACAGGGGATCCACGAGCAGTACTTC. Its translation is CASSIEGQGIHEQYF. This chain connects TRBV19 to TRBJ2-7; TRBD1 matches 10 bases. The trim removed 0 bases at V and 5 bases at J, leaving 4 bases unmatched. The CDR3 length is 15 residues. In germline, CDR1 is LNHDA, CDR2 SQIVND (reference sequence).

The chain links TRBV13 to TRBJ2-2, with 13 bases identical to TRBD2. Germline-derived CDR1 and CDR2 are PRHDT and FYEKMQ (reference sequence). CDR3 length: 15 residues. The V and J ends lost 5 bases and 8 bases, in that order; junction bases with no gene match: 5. For the CDR3, the DNA is TGTGCCAGCAGCCGACTAGCGGGAGGAGCGGGGGAGCTGTTTTTT. Protein sequence: CASSRLAGGAGELFF.

The chain is built from TRBV5-1 and TRBJ2-3; weak D call: TRBD2 (5 bases). Germline V CDR1 and CDR2: SGHRS, YFSETQ. The CDR3 has 15 residues. Trimming took off 0 bases at V and 3 bases at J, with 11 bases between the two ends. This CDR3 is CASSLAPRETDTQYF. Written as DNA, the CDR3 is TGCGCCAGCAGCTTGGCCCCGAGGGAGACAGATACGCAGTATTTT.

This clone was observed once. The V and J genes are TRBV5-8 and TRBJ2-5; 7 bases map to TRBD1. CDR1 is SGHTS, CDR2 YDEGEE, per germline. After removal of 3 bases from V and 3 bases from J, the junction contained 5 bases not matched to a gene. The length of the CDR3 is 14 residues. The CDR3 loop is CASSSTGTEETQYF. CDR3 coding DNA: TGTGCCAGCAGCTCTACAGGGACAGAAGAGACCCAGTACTTC. Complete variable domain (other parts from reference TRBV5-8 and TRBJ2-5): EAGVTQSPTHLIKTRGQQATLRCSPISGHTSVYWYQQALGLGLQFLLWYDEGEERNRGNFPPRFSGRQFPNYSSELNVNALELEDSALYLCASSSTGTEETQYFGPGTRLLVL.

V usage is TRBV6-5 and J usage is TRBJ2-2; no clear D. The CDR3 totals 16 residues. Between the trimmed V and J ends, which lost 1 base and 0 bases, there was a span of 9 bases. Germline V gene sequence: CDR1 MNHEY, CDR2 SVGAGI. CDR3 in amino acids: CASSYYSLSNTGELFF. Here the CDR3 DNA reads TGTGCCAGCAGTTACTACAGCCTTTCGAACACCGGGGAGCTGTTTTTT.

The V call is TRBV30, the J call TRBJ2-2, with 10 bases aligning to TRBD2. From germline, CDR1 is GTSNPN and CDR2 SVGIG (reference sequence). V trimming: 1 base; J trimming: 4 bases; junction bases outside the gene matches: 9. CDR3 length equals 17 residues. This CDR3 is CAWSAIAGGPGTGELFF. In DNA, the CDR3 is TGTGCCTGGAGTGCAATAGCGGGGGGCCCGGGCACCGGGGAGCTGTTTTTT.

In this sample, this clone turned up a few times. One end of the junction does not line up with germline, which may come from a read error. V is TRBV7-9 and J is TRBJ2-4; D perhaps matches TRBD2 (5 bases). This CDR3 region has 11 residues. The V gene's germline CDR1 is SEHNR and CDR2 FQNEAQ (reference sequence). CDR3 nucleotides: TGTGCCAGCAGCTTAGCGGGAGACTTTGACTTC. It specifies CASSLAGDFDF.

V usage is TRBV18 and J usage is TRBJ2-2; D is tentatively TRBD1 or TRBD2 (5 bases each). CDR3 size: 14 residues. Looked up from germline, CDR1 is KGHSH and CDR2 is LQKENI. Trimming left V 3 bases short and J 7 bases short, with 12 bases between. CDR3 sequence (DNA): TGTGCCAGCTCACCTACAGGAGGTGTCGGGGAGCTGTTTTTT. Translating gives CASSPTGGVGELFF.

The chain has TRBV5-6 and TRBJ1-6, with 8 bases lining up with TRBD1. The germline CDR1 and CDR2 sequences are SGHDT and YYEEEE. This CDR3 contains 13 residues. V was clipped by 5 bases and J by 10 bases; unmatched bases: 5. CDR3 nucleotide sequence: TGTGCCAGCAGACCACAGGGGGGATCACCCCTCCACTTT. Its translation: CASRPQGGSPLHF.

This rearrangement joins TRBV6-6 to TRBJ1-1; a weak D match, TRBD1 (5 bases). The CDR3 length is 12 residues. CDR1 is MNHNY and CDR2 is SVGAGI in the germline V gene (reference sequence). The ends were cut back, 4 bases at V and 9 bases at J, with 12 bases in the middle. CDR3 amino acids: CASSSPGTQAFF. CDR3 bases: TGTGCCAGCAGTTCACCAGGGACCCAAGCTTTCTTT.